This is a list of T cell receptor beta chains from one sample in a study of PD-L1 blockade in urothelial cancer. Using immunoSEQ multiplex PCR, the repertoire was profiled, and TCRdb retains in-frame clones only, with some absent. The sample carries tens of thousands of clones, 70% to 80% recorded once. The sample was PBMCs, taken around atezolizumab (anti-PD-L1) treatment. The receptors originated from a man in his 70s with urothelial cancer. CDR3s include the opening cysteine and the closing phenylalanine or tryptophan. A D gene is named only where the DNA matches it firmly. Not all rows give a size; the values are once, few, many and, for expanded clones, a class.

V gene: TRBV5-1
D gene: .
clone size: .
J gene: TRBJ2-1
CDR3 DNA: TGCGCCAGCAGCCTATATTCAGGGGGAGGCTACAATGAGCAGTTCTTC
CDR3 protein: CASSLYSGGGYNEQFF

V gene: TRBV7-2
D gene: .
clone size: .
J gene: TRBJ1-6
CDR3 DNA: TGTGCCAGCAGCTTACAGGCCGGTAATAATTCACCCCTCCACTTT
CDR3 protein: CASSLQAGNNSPLHF

V gene: TRBV28
D gene: .
clone size: .
J gene: TRBJ1-1
CDR3 DNA: TGTGCCAGCAGCCCTTTGTCCGGGGACACTGAAGCTTTCTTT
CDR3 protein: CASSPLSGDTEAFF

V gene: TRBV2
D gene: TRBD2
clone size: .
J gene: TRBJ2-2
CDR3 DNA: TGTGCCAGCAAGCGGGACGACAACACCGGGGAGCTGTTTTTT
CDR3 protein: CASKRDDNTGELFF

V gene: TRBV27
D gene: TRBD1
clone size: medium-sized
J gene: TRBJ2-7
CDR3 DNA: TGTGCCAGCAGTGGATGGGACAGGTCCTACGAGCAGTACTTC
CDR3 protein: CASSGWDRSYEQYF

V gene: TRBV5-1
D gene: TRBD2
clone size: .
J gene: TRBJ2-5
CDR3 DNA: TGCGCCAGCAGCCCGGGACTAGCGGACCAAGAGACCCAGTACTTC
CDR3 protein: CASSPGLADQETQYF

V gene: TRBV7-3
D gene: TRBD2
clone size: .
J gene: TRBJ2-7
CDR3 DNA: TGTGCCAGCAGCTTAACGAGGGAGGGGGAGCAGTACTTC
CDR3 protein: CASSLTREGEQYF

V gene: TRBV11-3
D gene: TRBD2
clone size: .
J gene: TRBJ2-7
CDR3 DNA: TGTGCCAGCAGCAAAAACGGACTAGCCCACGAGCAGTACTTC
CDR3 protein: CASSKNGLAHEQYF

V gene: TRBV27
D gene: TRBD1
clone size: .
J gene: TRBJ1-5
CDR3 DNA: TGTGCCAGCAGTCCGCACACAGGGGGAAGCAATCAGCCCCAGCATTTT
CDR3 protein: CASSPHTGGSNQPQHF

V gene: TRBV7-2
D gene: .
clone size: .
J gene: TRBJ2-2
CDR3 DNA: TGTGCCAGCAGCCTAAGACAGACCACCGGGGAGCTGTTTTTT
CDR3 protein: CASSLRQTTGELFF

V gene: TRBV4-2
D gene: .
clone size: .
J gene: TRBJ1-5
CDR3 DNA: TGTGCCAGCAGCCCCCAGGAGGGTGATCAGCCCCAGCATTTT
CDR3 protein: CASSPQEGDQPQHF

V gene: TRBV5-1
D gene: TRBD1
clone size: .
J gene: TRBJ2-1
CDR3 DNA: TGCGCCAGCAGCTTGGCAGGGGGCGCGCAGAACAATGAGCAGTTCTTC
CDR3 protein: CASSLAGGAQNNEQFF

V gene: TRBV4-1
D gene: TRBD1
clone size: .
J gene: TRBJ1-4
CDR3 DNA: TGCGCCAGCAGCAAGGGACAGGTTTTTCTTTTGAGTGAAAAACTGTTTTTT
CDR3 protein: CASSKGQVFLLSEKLFF

V gene: TRBV6-6
D gene: TRBD1
clone size: .
J gene: TRBJ1-5
CDR3 DNA: TGTGCCAGCAGTACGACAGGGGGAAGCAATCAGCCCCAGCATTTT
CDR3 protein: CASSTTGGSNQPQHF

V gene: TRBV5-1
D gene: TRBD1
clone size: .
J gene: TRBJ1-5
CDR3 DNA: TGCGCCAGCAGCTCGGGACAGGGGAAACAGCCCCAGCATTTT
CDR3 protein: CASSSGQGKQPQHF

V gene: TRBV7-2
D gene: .
clone size: .
J gene: TRBJ1-2
CDR3 DNA: TGTGCCAGCAGCCGAACAGGGTTTAATTATGGCTACACCTTC
CDR3 protein: CASSRTGFNYGYTF

V gene: TRBV7-9
D gene: .
clone size: few
J gene: TRBJ2-1
CDR3 DNA: TGTGCCAGCAGCTTACAGGGGTTCTACAATGAGCAGTTCTTC
CDR3 protein: CASSLQGFYNEQFF

V gene: TRBV18
D gene: TRBD2
clone size: .
J gene: TRBJ2-3
CDR3 DNA: TGTGCCAGCTCGTCGACTAGCGGAGCAGATACGCAGTATTTT
CDR3 protein: CASSSTSGADTQYF

V gene: TRBV7-9
D gene: .
clone size: .
J gene: TRBJ1-2
CDR3 DNA: TGTGCCAGCAGCTTAATACTGTATGGCTACACCTTC
CDR3 protein: CASSLILYGYTF

V gene: TRBV28
D gene: .
clone size: .
J gene: TRBJ2-7
CDR3 DNA: TGTGCCAGCAGTTTAATGCAGGCAGTTACCTACGAGCAGTACTTC
CDR3 protein: CASSLMQAVTYEQYF

V gene: TRBV19
D gene: TRBD2
clone size: .
J gene: TRBJ2-3
CDR3 DNA: TGTGCCAGTAGTATCGGGACTAGTCCAGATACGCAGTATTTT
CDR3 protein: CASSIGTSPDTQYF

V gene: TRBV7-2
D gene: TRBD1
clone size: .
J gene: TRBJ1-5
CDR3 DNA: TGTGCCAGCAGCCGGGCAGGGGGCGGCAATCAGCCCCAGCATTTT
CDR3 protein: CASSRAGGGNQPQHF

V gene: TRBV19
D gene: .
clone size: .
J gene: TRBJ1-2
CDR3 DNA: TGTGCCAGTAGTATAGATCTAGCCTGGACCAATGGCTACACCTTC
CDR3 protein: CASSIDLAWTNGYTF

V gene: TRBV7-2
D gene: .
clone size: few
J gene: TRBJ2-3
CDR3 DNA: TGTGCCAGCAGCCTAACCTTACCCACAGATACGCAGTATTTT
CDR3 protein: CASSLTLPTDTQYF

V gene: TRBV18
D gene: TRBD1
clone size: .
J gene: TRBJ2-5
CDR3 DNA: TGTGCCAGCTCACCACTAGCACAGGGGGCTCGAGAGACCCAGTACTTC
CDR3 protein: CASSPLAQGARETQYF

V gene: TRBV4-1
D gene: TRBD1
clone size: .
J gene: TRBJ1-5
CDR3 DNA: TGCGCCAGCAGCCTCGGATCGGGACAGGGAAGCAATCAGCCCCAGCATTTT
CDR3 protein: CASSLGSGQGSNQPQHF

V gene: TRBV4-1
D gene: .
clone size: .
J gene: TRBJ2-3
CDR3 DNA: TGCGCCAGCAGCCAAGGGCTGTCAGATACGCAGTATTTT
CDR3 protein: CASSQGLSDTQYF

V gene: TRBV7-2
D gene: TRBD2
clone size: .
J gene: TRBJ2-5
CDR3 DNA: TGTGCCAGCAGCTTCGGACTAGCGGTGCAAGAGACCCAGTACTTC
CDR3 protein: CASSFGLAVQETQYF

V gene: TRBV25-1
D gene: .
clone size: .
J gene: TRBJ1-1
CDR3 DNA: TGTGCCAGCAGTGAATTGCCAGGAGAAGCTTTCTTT
CDR3 protein: CASSELPGEAFF

V gene: TRBV5-1
D gene: .
clone size: .
J gene: TRBJ1-2
CDR3 DNA: TGCGCCAGCAGCTTGGAACGGGAAGGCTACACCTTC
CDR3 protein: CASSLEREGYTF

V gene: TRBV21-1
D gene: .
clone size: once
J gene: TRBJ2-7
CDR3 DNA: TGTGCCAGCAGCAACCCGACTAGCGGCGTGTACGAGCAGTACTTC
CDR3 protein: CASSNPTSGVYEQYF

V gene: TRBV9
D gene: TRBD2
clone size: .
J gene: TRBJ2-1
CDR3 DNA: TGTGCCAGCAGCTACCTAGCGGGAGGTGTTTCCTACAATGAGCAGTTCTTC
CDR3 protein: CASSYLAGGVSYNEQFF

V gene: TRBV6-5
D gene: TRBD1
clone size: .
J gene: TRBJ1-4
CDR3 DNA: TGTGCCAGCAGTTCGAGGACAGGGGGCGAAAGTGAAAAACTGTTTTTT
CDR3 protein: CASSSRTGGESEKLFF

V gene: TRBV10-3
D gene: .
clone size: .
J gene: TRBJ2-7
CDR3 DNA: TGTGCCATCAGTGAGGTTGTAGGGGGGGGACCCTACGAGCAGTACTTC
CDR3 protein: CAISEVVGGGPYEQYF

V gene: TRBV20-1
D gene: .
clone size: .
J gene: TRBJ1-2
CDR3 DNA: TGCAGTGCTAGAGGGACCGGAGCGGGGGTCTTC
CDR3 protein: CSARGTGAGVF

V gene: TRBV7-9
D gene: TRBD1
clone size: few
J gene: TRBJ1-2
CDR3 DNA: TGTGCCAGCAGCTTCAATGCAGGGGGCTATGGCTACACCTTC
CDR3 protein: CASSFNAGGYGYTF

V gene: TRBV7-2
D gene: .
clone size: .
J gene: TRBJ2-5
CDR3 DNA: TGTGCCAGCAGCCGAGGACAGCTTAGCCAAGAGACCCAGTACTTC
CDR3 protein: CASSRGQLSQETQYF

V gene: TRBV5-5
D gene: TRBD1
clone size: .
J gene: TRBJ1-3
CDR3 DNA: TGTGCCAGCAGCTTCGAACAGGGGGCAGGAACTTTTCGAAACACCATATATTTT
CDR3 protein: CASSFEQGAGTFRNTIYF